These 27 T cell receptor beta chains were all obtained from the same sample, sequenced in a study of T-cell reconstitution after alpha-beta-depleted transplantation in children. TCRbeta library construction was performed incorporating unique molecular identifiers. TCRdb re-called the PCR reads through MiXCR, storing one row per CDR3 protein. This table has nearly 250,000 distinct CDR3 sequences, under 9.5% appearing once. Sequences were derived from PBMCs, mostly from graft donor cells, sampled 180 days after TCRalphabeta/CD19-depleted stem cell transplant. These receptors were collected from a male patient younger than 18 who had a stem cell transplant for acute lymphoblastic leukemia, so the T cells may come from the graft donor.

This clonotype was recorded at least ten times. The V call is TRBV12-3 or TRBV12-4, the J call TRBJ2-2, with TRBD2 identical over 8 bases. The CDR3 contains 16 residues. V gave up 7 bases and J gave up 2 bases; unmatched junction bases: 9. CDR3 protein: CASISGGAQNTGELFF. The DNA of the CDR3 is TGTGCCAGCATCTCCGGGGGGGCCCAAAACACCGGGGAGCTGTTTTTT.

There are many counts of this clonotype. The CDR3 reads CASSLDPPGEKNEKLFF. The CDR3 region has the DNA TGCGCCAGCAGCTTGGACCCGCCGGGAGAAAAAAATGAAAAACTGTTTTTT. The chain links TRBV5-1 to TRBJ1-4; D not resolved. Trimming removed 0 bases from V and 5 bases from J, with 17 bases in between. CDR1 is SGHRS and CDR2 is YFSETQ in the germline V gene. The CDR3 has 17 amino acids.

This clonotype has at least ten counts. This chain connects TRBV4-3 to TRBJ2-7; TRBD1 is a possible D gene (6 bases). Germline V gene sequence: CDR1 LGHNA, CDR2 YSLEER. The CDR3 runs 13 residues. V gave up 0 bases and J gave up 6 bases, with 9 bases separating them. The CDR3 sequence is CASSQDTGREQYF. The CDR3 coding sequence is TGCGCCAGCAGCCAAGACACAGGGCGCGAGCAGTACTTC.

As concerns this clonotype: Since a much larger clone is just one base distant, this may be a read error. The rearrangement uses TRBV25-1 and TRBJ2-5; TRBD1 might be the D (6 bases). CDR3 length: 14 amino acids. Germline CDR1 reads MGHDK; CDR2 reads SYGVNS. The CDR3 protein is CASSETHRAETLYF. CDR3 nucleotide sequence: TGTGCCAGCAGTGAGACTCACAGGGCGGAGACCCTGTACTTC.

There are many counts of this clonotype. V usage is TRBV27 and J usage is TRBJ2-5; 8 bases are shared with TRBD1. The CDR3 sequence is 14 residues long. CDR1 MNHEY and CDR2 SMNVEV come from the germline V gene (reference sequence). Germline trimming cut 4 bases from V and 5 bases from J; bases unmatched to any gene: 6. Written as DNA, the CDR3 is TGTGCCAGCAGTTACAGGGGGGCTGTTGAGACCCAGTACTTC. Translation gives CASSYRGAVETQYF.

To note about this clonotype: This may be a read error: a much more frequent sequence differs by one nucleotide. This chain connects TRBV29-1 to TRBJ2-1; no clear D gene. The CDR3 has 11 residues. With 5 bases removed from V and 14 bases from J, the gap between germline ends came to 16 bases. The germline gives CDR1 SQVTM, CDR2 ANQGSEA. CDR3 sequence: CSVILRGWEFF. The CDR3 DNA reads TGCAGCGTTATACTCCGCGGTTGGGAGTTCTTC.

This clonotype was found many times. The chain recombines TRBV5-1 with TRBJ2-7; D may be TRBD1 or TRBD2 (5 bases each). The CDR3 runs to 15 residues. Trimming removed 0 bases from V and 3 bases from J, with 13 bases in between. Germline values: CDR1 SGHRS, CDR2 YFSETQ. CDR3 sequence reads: CASSLEAGRGYEQYF. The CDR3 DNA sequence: TGCGCCAGCAGCTTGGAGGCAGGGAGAGGCTACGAGCAGTACTTC.

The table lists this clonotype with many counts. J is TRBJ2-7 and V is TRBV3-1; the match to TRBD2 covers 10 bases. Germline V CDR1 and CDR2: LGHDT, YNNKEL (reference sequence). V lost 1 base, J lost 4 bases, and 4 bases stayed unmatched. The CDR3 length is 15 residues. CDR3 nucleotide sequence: TGTGCCAGCAGCCAAGTTACTAGCGGGGCTTACGAGCAGTACTTC. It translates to CASSQVTSGAYEQYF.

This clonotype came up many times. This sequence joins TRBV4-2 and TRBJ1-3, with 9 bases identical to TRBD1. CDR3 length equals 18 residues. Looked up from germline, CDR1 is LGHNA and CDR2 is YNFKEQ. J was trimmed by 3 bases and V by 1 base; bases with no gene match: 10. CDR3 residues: CASSQGISQGAHGNTIYF. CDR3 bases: TGTGCCAGCAGCCAAGGAATTTCACAGGGGGCGCATGGAAACACCATATATTTT.

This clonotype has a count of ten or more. DNA for the CDR3: TGTGCCAGCAGCTCCCGGAGAGGCACTGAAGCTTTCTTT. Residues: CASSSRRGTEAFF. The chain combines TRBV13 with TRBJ1-1; D uncertain. The CDR3 has 13 amino acids. Trimming took 4 bases from V and 4 from J, leaving 10 bases between them. From germline, CDR1 is PRHDT and CDR2 FYEKMQ (reference sequence).

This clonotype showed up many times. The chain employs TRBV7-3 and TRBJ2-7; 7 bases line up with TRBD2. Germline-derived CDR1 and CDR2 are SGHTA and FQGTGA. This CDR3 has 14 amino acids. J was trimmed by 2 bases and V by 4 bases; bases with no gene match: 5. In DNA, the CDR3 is TGTGCCAGCAGCTCGTCGGGGGGAACCTACGAGCAGTACTTC. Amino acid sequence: CASSSSGGTYEQYF.

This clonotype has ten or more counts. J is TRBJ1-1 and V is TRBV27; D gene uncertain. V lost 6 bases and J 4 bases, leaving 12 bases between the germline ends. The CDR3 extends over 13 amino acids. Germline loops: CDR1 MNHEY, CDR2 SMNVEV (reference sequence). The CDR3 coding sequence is TGTGCCAGCAGGTTAACCCTCTCCACTGAAGCTTTCTTT. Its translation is CASRLTLSTEAFF.

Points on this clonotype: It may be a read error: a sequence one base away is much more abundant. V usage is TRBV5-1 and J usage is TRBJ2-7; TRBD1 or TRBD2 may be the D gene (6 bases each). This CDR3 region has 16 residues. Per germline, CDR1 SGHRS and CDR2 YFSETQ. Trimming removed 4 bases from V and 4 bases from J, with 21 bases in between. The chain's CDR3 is CASSPGATGGRYEQYF. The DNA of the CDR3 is TGCGCCAGCAGCCCGGGGGCGACTGGCGGGCGATACGAGCAGTACTTC.

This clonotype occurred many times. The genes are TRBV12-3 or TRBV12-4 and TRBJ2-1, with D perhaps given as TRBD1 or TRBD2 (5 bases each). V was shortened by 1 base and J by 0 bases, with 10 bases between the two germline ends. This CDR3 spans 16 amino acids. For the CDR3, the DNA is TGTGCCAGCAGTTTAGGGGTAGGGACCTCCTACAATGAGCAGTTCTTC. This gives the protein CASSLGVGTSYNEQFF.

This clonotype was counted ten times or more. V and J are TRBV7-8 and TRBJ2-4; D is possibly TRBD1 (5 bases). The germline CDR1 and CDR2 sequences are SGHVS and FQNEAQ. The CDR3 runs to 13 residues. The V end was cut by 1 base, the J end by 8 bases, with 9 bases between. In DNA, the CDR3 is TGTGCCAGCAGCTTAGGCAGGGAAGACATTCAGTACTTC. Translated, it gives CASSLGREDIQYF.

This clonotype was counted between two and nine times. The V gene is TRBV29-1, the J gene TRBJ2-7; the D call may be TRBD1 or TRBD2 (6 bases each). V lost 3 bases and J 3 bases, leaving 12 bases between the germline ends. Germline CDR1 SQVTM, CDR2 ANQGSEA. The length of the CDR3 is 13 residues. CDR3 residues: CSVEARGDYEQYF. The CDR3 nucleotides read TGCAGCGTTGAGGCGAGGGGGGACTACGAGCAGTACTTC.

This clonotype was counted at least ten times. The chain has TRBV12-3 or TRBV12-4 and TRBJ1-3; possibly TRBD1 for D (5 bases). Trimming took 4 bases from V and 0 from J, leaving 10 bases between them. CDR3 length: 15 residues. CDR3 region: CASSWHRSSGNTIYF. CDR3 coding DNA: TGTGCCAGCAGTTGGCACAGGAGCTCTGGAAACACCATATATTTT.

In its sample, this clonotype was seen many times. CDR3 coding DNA: TGTGCCAGCAGCTTAGTTGGCCCATCTAGCACAGATACGCAGTATTTT. Translating it yields CASSLVGPSSTDTQYF. The rearrangement uses TRBV11-2 and TRBJ2-3; D call uncertain. CDR1 is SGHAT, CDR2 FQNNGV, per germline. The CDR3 sequence is 16 residues long. Trimming pared 1 base from V and 0 bases from J, leaving 11 bases between. Based on the CDR3 plus reference TRBV11-2 and TRBJ2-3, the full variable domain is EAGVAQSPRYKIIEKRQSVAFWCNPISGHATLYWYQQILGQGPKLLIQFQNNGVVDDSQLPKDRFSAERLKGVDSTLKIQPAKLEDSAVYLCASSLVGPSSTDTQYFGPGTRLTVL.

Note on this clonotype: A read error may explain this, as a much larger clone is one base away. CDR3 in amino acids: CASSIGTPDPYEQYF. In nucleotides, the CDR3 is TGTGCCAGTAGTATCGGGACTCCGGACCCCTACGAGCAGTACTTC. This chain connects TRBV19 to TRBJ2-7, with a weak D call TRBD2 (6 bases). Between the trimmed V and J ends, which lost 3 bases and 2 bases, there was a span of 14 bases. The CDR3 sequence is 15 residues long. Germline CDR1 LNHDA, CDR2 SQIVND (reference sequence). Using reference TRBV19 and TRBJ2-7 for the parts outside the CDR3, the full variable domain is DGGITQSPKYLFRKEGQNVTLSCEQNLNHDAMYWYRQDPGQGLRLIYYSQIVNDFQKGDIAEGYSVSREKKESFPLTVTSAQKNPTAFYLCASSIGTPDPYEQYFGPGTRLTVT.

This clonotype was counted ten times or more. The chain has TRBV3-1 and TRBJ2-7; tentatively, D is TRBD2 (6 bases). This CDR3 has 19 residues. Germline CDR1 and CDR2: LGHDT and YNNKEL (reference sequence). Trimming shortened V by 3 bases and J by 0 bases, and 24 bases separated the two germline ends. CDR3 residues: CASSHPDRNNRGSSYEQYF. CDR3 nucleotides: TGTGCCAGCAGCCATCCCGACCGGAACAACCGGGGGAGCTCCTACGAGCAGTACTTC.

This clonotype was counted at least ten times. The CDR3 loop reads CASSPRGLAGGTWQETQYF. The DNA of the CDR3 is TGTGCCAGTAGTCCCAGGGGACTAGCGGGAGGGACCTGGCAAGAGACCCAGTACTTC. V usage is TRBV19 and J usage is TRBJ2-5; TRBD2 aligns across 16 bases. Germline V gene lookup returns CDR1 LNHDA and CDR2 SQIVND (reference sequence). The ends lost 5 bases at V and 2 bases at J; junction bases unmatched: 11. This CDR3 has 19 residues.

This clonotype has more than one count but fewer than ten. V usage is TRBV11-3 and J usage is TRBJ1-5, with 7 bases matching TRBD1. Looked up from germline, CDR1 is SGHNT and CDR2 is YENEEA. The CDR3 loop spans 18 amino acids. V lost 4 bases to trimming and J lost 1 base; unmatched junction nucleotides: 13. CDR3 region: CASSSRRTGLESNQPQHF. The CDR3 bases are TGTGCCAGCAGCTCTAGGCGGACAGGTCTAGAGAGCAATCAGCCCCAGCATTTT.

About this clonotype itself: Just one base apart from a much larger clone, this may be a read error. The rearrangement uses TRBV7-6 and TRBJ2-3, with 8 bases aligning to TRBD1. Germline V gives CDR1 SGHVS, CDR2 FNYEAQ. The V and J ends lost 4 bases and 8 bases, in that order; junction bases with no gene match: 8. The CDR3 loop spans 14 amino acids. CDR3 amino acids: CASSSRTGSVTQYF. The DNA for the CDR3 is TGTGCCAGCAGCTCCAGGACAGGGTCAGTTACGCAGTATTTT.

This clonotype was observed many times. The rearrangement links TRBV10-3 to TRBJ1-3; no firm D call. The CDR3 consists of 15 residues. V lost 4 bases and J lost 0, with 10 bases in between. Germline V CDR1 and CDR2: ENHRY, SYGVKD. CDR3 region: CAISADRNSGNTIYF. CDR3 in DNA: TGTGCCATCAGTGCGGACCGTAACTCTGGAAACACCATATATTTT.

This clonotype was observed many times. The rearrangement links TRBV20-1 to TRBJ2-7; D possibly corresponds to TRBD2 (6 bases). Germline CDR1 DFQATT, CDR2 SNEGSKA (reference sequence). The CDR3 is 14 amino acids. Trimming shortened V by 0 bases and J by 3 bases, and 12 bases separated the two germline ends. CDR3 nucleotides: TGCAGTGCTAGAGATCAGTTGGGGGGCTACGAGCAGTACTTC. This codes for CSARDQLGGYEQYF.

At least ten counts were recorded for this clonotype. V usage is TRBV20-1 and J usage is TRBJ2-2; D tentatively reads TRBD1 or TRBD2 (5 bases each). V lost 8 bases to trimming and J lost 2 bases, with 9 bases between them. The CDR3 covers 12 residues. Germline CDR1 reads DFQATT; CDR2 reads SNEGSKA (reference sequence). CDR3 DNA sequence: TGCAGTACGGGACGCAACACCGGGGAGCTGTTTTTT. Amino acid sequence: CSTGRNTGELFF.

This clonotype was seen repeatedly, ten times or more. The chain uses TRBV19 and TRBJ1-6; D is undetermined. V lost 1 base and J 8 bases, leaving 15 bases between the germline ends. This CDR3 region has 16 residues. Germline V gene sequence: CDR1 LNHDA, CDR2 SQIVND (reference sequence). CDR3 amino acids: CASSIAASFMDSPLHF. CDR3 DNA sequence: TGTGCCAGTAGTATAGCGGCCTCATTTATGGATTCACCCCTCCACTTT. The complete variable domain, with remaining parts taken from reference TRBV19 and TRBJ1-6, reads DGGITQSPKYLFRKEGQNVTLSCEQNLNHDAMYWYRQDPGQGLRLIYYSQIVNDFQKGDIAEGYSVSREKKESFPLTVTSAQKNPTAFYLCASSIAASFMDSPLHFGNGTRLTVT.